This is a list of T cell receptor beta chains from one sample in a study of somatic reversion in DOCK8 deficiency. TCRdb fed the multiplex PCR reads into MiXCR, producing one record per CDR3 protein. The table includes about 2,600 distinct CDR3 sequences, roughly a quarter detected once. Sequencing was done on a sample of peripheral blood. All receptors derive from a human donor in good health. CDR3s include the opening cysteine and the closing phenylalanine or tryptophan. The D gene is left open where the match is weak. Not every row has a clone size; where given, it reads once, few, many or a size class.

abundance,d_gene,v_gene,j_gene,CDR3nt,CDR3aa
.,.,TRBV6-4,TRBJ1-2,TGTGCCAGCAGACCCCCCCGGGATCCTGGCTTTGGCTACACCTTC,CASRPPRDPGFGYTF
.,.,TRBV30,TRBJ1-1,TGTGCCTGGAGTTATGACAGCGAAGCTTTCTTT,CAWSYDSEAFF
few,.,TRBV27,TRBJ1-1,TGTGCCAGCGGAGGCGGCGCTGAAGCTTTCTTT,CASGGGAEAFF
few,.,TRBV12-5,TRBJ1-1,TGTGCTAGTGGTTTCGGGGCGGGCACTGAAGCTTTCTTT,CASGFGAGTEAFF
.,.,TRBV27,TRBJ2-7,TGTGCCAGCAGTTCGAGACTGGCCCAACCCCCCGCTCCGACCTACGAGCAGTACTTC,CASSSRLAQPPAPTYEQYF
medium-sized,.,TRBV2,TRBJ1-1,TGTGCCAGCAGGGGGCGATGGGGGAACACTGAAGCTTTCTTT,CASRGRWGNTEAFF
.,TRBD1,TRBV2,TRBJ2-7,TGTGCCAGCCGGGACAGGGGGACCTACGAGCAGTACTTC,CASRDRGTYEQYF
medium-sized,.,TRBV11-2,TRBJ1-2,TGTGCCAGCAGCCCCGGGGGGTATGGCTACACCTTC,CASSPGGYGYTF
medium-sized,.,TRBV7-8,TRBJ2-7,TGTGCCAGCAGGGAAGGGCGTTTGACCTACGAGCAGTACTTC,CASREGRLTYEQYF
.,.,TRBV20-1,TRBJ1-1,TGCAGTGCCCATACCGACGTGGAGAACACTGAAGCTTTCTTT,CSAHTDVENTEAFF
.,.,TRBV5-1,TRBJ2-6,TGCGCCAGCAGCTTGGGGACTGGGGCCAACGTCCTGACTTTC,CASSLGTGANVLTF
.,.,TRBV7-9,TRBJ2-7,TGTGCCAGCAGCGGCCGGGGTCAGACCTACGAGCAGTACTTC,CASSGRGQTYEQYF
few,TRBD1,TRBV7-3,TRBJ1-2,TGTGCCAGCAGCTTATCAGGGGGGTATGGCTACACCTTC,CASSLSGGYGYTF
medium-sized,.,TRBV20-1,TRBJ1-1,TGCAGTGCTAGAGACCCCCCACCGAACACTGAAGCTTTCTTT,CSARDPPPNTEAFF
.,.,TRBV15,TRBJ1-1,TGTGCCACCAGCAGAGATTCATCGGGACACAGGAACACTGAAGCTTTCTTT,CATSRDSSGHRNTEAFF
few,.,TRBV7-2,TRBJ1-5,TGTGCCAGCAGCCTGTTGAATCAGCCCCAGCATTTT,CASSLLNQPQHF
.,TRBD2,TRBV12-3/TRBV12-4,TRBJ2-1,TGTGCCAGCAGCTCATCCGGACTAGCGGGAGTCCCCTACAATGAGCAGTTCTTC,CASSSSGLAGVPYNEQFF
.,TRBD1,TRBV6-5,TRBJ1-4,TGTGCCAGCAGGACAGGGAACGATGAAAAACTGTTTTTT,CASRTGNDEKLFF
.,TRBD2,TRBV20-1,TRBJ2-7,TGCAGTGCTAGAGGACTAGCGGGAGTGGGCGAGCAGTACTTC,CSARGLAGVGEQYF
.,.,TRBV5-6,TRBJ2-7,TGTGCCAGCAGCGTGGACAGCTTAAGCTCCTACGAGCAGTACTTC,CASSVDSLSSYEQYF
.,TRBD1,TRBV20-1,TRBJ2-3,TGCAGTGCGGATGTGAAAGCCGGGACAGGGGGAGATACGCAGTATTTT,CSADVKAGTGGDTQYF
.,.,TRBV7-2,TRBJ2-7,TGTGCCAGCAGCTTAGACGCCTACGAGCAGTACTTC,CASSLDAYEQYF
large,.,TRBV5-6,TRBJ1-5,TGTGCCAGCAGCTCTCGGATGCGGTCTGGGCAGCCCCAGCATTTT,CASSSRMRSGQPQHF
.,TRBD1,TRBV24-1,TRBJ2-7,TGTGCCACCAGTGGGGGGACAGGGGGCCAATACGAGCAGTACTTC,CATSGGTGGQYEQYF
.,.,TRBV6-5,TRBJ1-1,TGTGCCAGCAGTTTGTCAGGAGAGGAATGGGGTGAAGCTTTCTTT,CASSLSGEEWGEAFF
.,.,TRBV25-1,TRBJ1-2,TGTGCCAGCAGTGATTGGAGGGCAGGCTACACCTTC,CASSDWRAGYTF
medium-sized,TRBD1,TRBV3-1,TRBJ1-1,TGTGCCAGCAGCCCGGCGAGGGGGCGACCCCACACTGAAGCTTTCTTT,CASSPARGRPHTEAFF
.,.,TRBV6-6,TRBJ1-1,TGTGCCGGATCAATCCTATCCACCACTGAAGCTTTCTTT,CAGSILSTTEAFF
medium-sized,.,TRBV5-1,TRBJ1-2,TGCGCCAGCAGCTTGCAGGGAACTAACTATGGCTACACCTTC,CASSLQGTNYGYTF
few,.,TRBV7-2,TRBJ2-6,TGTGCCAGCAGCTTAGAAAGTGCTGGGGCCAACGTCCTGACTTTC,CASSLESAGANVLTF
.,TRBD1,TRBV5-1,TRBJ2-7,TGCGCCAGCAGCTTAGGGACAGTCCAGGCCTACGAGCAGTACTTC,CASSLGTVQAYEQYF
medium-sized,.,TRBV20-1,TRBJ1-1,TGCAGTGCTAGAGTTAGGGCGAACACTGAAGCTTTCTTT,CSARVRANTEAFF
.,.,TRBV13,TRBJ2-7,TGTGCCAGCAGCCCAGGACAGTTAGAGCAGTACTTC,CASSPGQLEQYF
large,.,TRBV30,TRBJ1-1,TGTGCCTGGAGTATAGACACTGAAGCTTTCTTT,CAWSIDTEAFF
.,.,TRBV19,TRBJ2-7,TGTGCCAGTAGTATGGGGAGGGGGGGAGGAAACGAGCAGTACTTC,CASSMGRGGGNEQYF
.,TRBD2,TRBV20-1,TRBJ2-1,TGCAGTGCTAGCTTCCCTAGCGGCCACAATGAGCAGTTCTTC,CSASFPSGHNEQFF
.,.,TRBV13,TRBJ2-7,TGTGCCAGCAGCTCTACCCCCTACGAGCAGTACTTC,CASSSTPYEQYF
.,.,TRBV4-2,TRBJ1-2,TGTGCCAGCAGCCGACCTGAAACCAACTATGGCTACACCTTC,CASSRPETNYGYTF
.,TRBD1,TRBV15,TRBJ1-5,TGTGCCACCAGCAGAGGCGACAGGGGGCTTAGCAATCAGCCCCAGCATTTT,CATSRGDRGLSNQPQHF
large,.,TRBV12-3/TRBV12-4,TRBJ1-1,TGTGCCAGCAGTTTAAGGACAAACACTGAAGCTTTCTTT,CASSLRTNTEAFF
few,.,TRBV11-2,TRBJ2-7,TGTGCCAGCAGCTTATCGCCGAGCGAGCAGTACTTC,CASSLSPSEQYF
medium-sized,TRBD1,TRBV6-2/TRBV6-3,TRBJ1-1,TGTGCCAGCAGTTATCAGGGGGTGGGGGACTGGAACACTGAAGCTTTCTTT,CASSYQGVGDWNTEAFF
once,.,TRBV13,TRBJ1-1,TGTGCCAGCATCCTAGGGGAGAACACTGAAGCTTTCTTT,CASILGENTEAFF
.,.,TRBV20-1,TRBJ1-5,TGCAGTGCTTACGACAATAATCAGCCCCAGCATTTT,CSAYDNNQPQHF